This record concerns one TCR beta chain sequence. The antigen is undetermined. This specimen belongs to a study of cytomegalovirus exposure and HLA in healthy donors. Overall study results and limits: Among the CMV-associated chains, a few were confirmed in vitro as specific for CMV antigens.

The CDR3 is made up of 15 amino acids. Looked up from germline, CDR1 is GTSNPN and CDR2 is SVGIG (reference sequence). Trimming removed 4 bases from V and 10 bases from J, with 22 bases in between. TCRdb's table, derived via immunoSEQ multiplex PCR, lists solely in-frame clones and lacks some. The repertoire has roughly 270,000 clones, 70% to 90% of them found once; the top ten carry about 0.86%. This TCR came from a woman aged 18-29 years in good health and CMV-seronegative. Sequencing was carried out using PBMCs. The J gene is TRBJ1-4, the V gene TRBV30; D might be TRBD1 (6 bases). The CDR3: CAWNEDRWGKGKLFF. Here the CDR3 DNA reads TGTGCCTGGAATGAAGACAGGTGGGGAAAGGGAAAACTGTTTTTT. The whole variable domain, remainder taken from reference TRBV30 and TRBJ1-4, is SQTIHQWPATLVQPVGSPLSLECTVEGTSNPNLYWYRQAAGRGLQLLFYSVGIGQISSEVPQNLSASRPQDRQFILSSKKLLLSDSGFYLCAWNEDRWGKGKLFFGSGTQLSVL.